This entry lists 11 T cell receptor beta chains sequenced from one sample in a study of T cells in Graves' hyperthyroidism and ophthalmopathy. The investigators amplified TCR beta CDR3 regions from RNA transcripts. The HTBI primer set drove a first-round RT-PCR of the TCR CDR3. TCRdb re-derived calls from the multiplex PCR reads in MiXCR, one entry per CDR3 protein. Here the sample spans fewer than 450,000 distinct CDR3 sequences, roughly 15% being singletons. Sequencing was done on a sample of blood. Receptor source: a woman aged 55-70 years with Graves' ophthalmopathy.

The chain couples TRBV7-9 to TRBJ1-1; no reliable D call. The CDR3 consists of 15 residues. The V end lost 5 bases, the J end lost 0 bases, and 13 bases lay between the germline ends. CDR1 is SEHNR, CDR2 FQNEAQ, per germline (reference sequence). DNA for the CDR3: TGTGCCAGCAGCACCCCGTTAGGGATGAACACTGAAGCTTTCTTT. Translating gives CASSTPLGMNTEAFF.

In its sample, this clonotype was seen many times. CDR3 sequence reads: CASSSVGTGELFF. CDR3 sequence (DNA): TGTGCCAGCAGCTCCGTGGGAACCGGGGAGCTGTTTTTT. The chain employs TRBV7-2 and TRBJ2-2; D not resolved. Germline V gene sequence: CDR1 SGHTA, CDR2 FQGNSA. The CDR3 loop spans 13 amino acids. V lost 4 bases to trimming and J lost 5 bases, with 8 bases between them.

This clonotype was detected only a few times. The chain carries TRBV5-1 and TRBJ2-5; D may correspond to TRBD1 or TRBD2 (6 bases each). V was trimmed by 0 bases and J by 5 bases, leaving 11 bases between them. Looked up from germline, CDR1 is SGHRS and CDR2 is YFSETQ. This CDR3 comprises 14 residues. The CDR3 DNA follows: TGCGCCAGCAGCTTGGAAGGGGGGCTTGAGACCCAGTACTTC. Translation: CASSLEGGLETQYF.

This clonotype was seen a few times. The rearrangement uses TRBV18 and TRBJ2-5; possibly TRBD1 or TRBD2 for D (5 bases each). The CDR3 is made up of 14 amino acids. CDR1 is KGHSH, CDR2 LQKENI, per germline. V dropped 3 bases and J dropped 0 bases, with 8 bases sitting between them. CDR3 in amino acids: CASSPGRNQETQYF. The CDR3 DNA reads TGTGCCAGCTCACCGGGACGGAACCAAGAGACCCAGTACTTC.

V usage is TRBV5-1 and J usage is TRBJ1-4, with D possibly being TRBD1 (5 bases). Germline V gives CDR1 SGHRS, CDR2 YFSETQ. The CDR3 loop spans 15 amino acids. Trimming took off 4 bases at V and 7 bases at J, with 17 bases between the two ends. CDR3 sequence: CASSATGGGVEKLFF. In nucleotides, the CDR3 is TGCGCCAGCAGCGCCACAGGAGGTGGCGTTGAAAAACTGTTTTTT.

This sequence joins TRBV20-1 and TRBJ2-7; unclear D gene. With 6 bases removed from V and 7 bases from J, the gap between germline ends came to 19 bases. CDR1 and CDR2 (germline): DFQATT, SNEGSKA (reference sequence). This CDR3 has 13 amino acids. The CDR3: CSANHLAGREQYF. As DNA, the CDR3 is TGCAGTGCCAACCATTTAGCCGGGCGGGAGCAGTACTTC.

The genes are TRBV29-1 and TRBJ1-4; D might be TRBD1 (5 bases). The germline V and J ends were trimmed by 4 bases and 8 bases, with 14 bases remaining between them. This CDR3 has 13 amino acids. The germline V gene has CDR1 SQVTM and CDR2 ANQGSEA. For the CDR3, the DNA is TGCAGCGTTGGGAGCAGGGCGGACGAAAAACTGTTTTTT. It translates to CSVGSRADEKLFF. Using reference TRBV29-1 and TRBJ1-4 for the parts outside the CDR3, the full variable domain is SAVISQKPSRDICQRGTSLTIQCQVDSQVTMMFWYRQQPGQSLTLIATANQGSEATYESGFVIDKFPISRPNLTFSTLTVSNMSPEDSSIYLCSVGSRADEKLFFGSGTQLSVL.

This clonotype was counted a few times. This chain connects TRBV14 to TRBJ2-7; TRBD2 matches 7 bases. V shed 4 bases, J shed 6 bases, and the junction held 15 bases outside the gene matches. Germline CDR1 and CDR2: SGHDN and FVKESK. This CDR3 is built from 16 residues. CDR3 bases: TGTGCCAGCAGCCCCTCGCCGGGAGGTCTACTGTCCGAGCAGTACTTC. This gives the protein CASSPSPGGLLSEQYF.

The sample holds many counts of this clonotype. J is TRBJ2-5 and V is TRBV20-1; D may be TRBD2 (7 bases). V lost 3 bases to trimming and J lost 2 bases, with 31 bases between them. This CDR3 is 20 amino acids long. The germline V gene has CDR1 DFQATT and CDR2 SNEGSKA (reference sequence). DNA of the CDR3: TGCAGTGCTAGGCCCCCGGGGGCGGGAGTTTTGTTCAAGATTCAAGAGACCCAGTACTTC. Amino acid sequence: CSARPPGAGVLFKIQETQYF.

In this sample, this clonotype turned up many times. The V and J genes are TRBV9 and TRBJ2-2; 7 bases agree with TRBD2. The CDR3 spans 18 residues. Germline V lookup: CDR1 SGDLS, CDR2 YYNGEE. Trimming removed 1 base from V and 0 bases from J; junction bases left unmatched: 9. The CDR3 sequence: CASSVWASGHTNTGELFF. The CDR3, as DNA: TGTGCCAGCAGCGTATGGGCTAGCGGACATACGAACACCGGGGAGCTGTTTTTT.

This clonotype was seen repeatedly, ten times or more. This chain uses TRBV2 with TRBJ2-3, with D possibly matching TRBD2 (5 bases). Germline V CDR1 and CDR2: SNHLY, FYNNEI. The CDR3 totals 12 residues. Trimming removed 10 bases at V and 4 bases at J, with 12 bases between. The CDR3 sequence is CATALEADTQYF. CDR3 nucleotides: TGTGCCACCGCTCTGGAGGCAGATACGCAGTATTTT.